Listed here are 18 T cell receptor beta chains from one sample, sequenced in a study of technical replicates of blood from several donors. Using immunoSEQ multiplex PCR, the repertoire was profiled, and TCRdb retains in-frame clones only, with some absent. The sample includes around 50,000 clones, approximately 90% of them seen just once. Specimen: PBMCs. Receptor source: a human donor in good health. Some clones in this sample may be carry-over from other donors' samples.

This clone was detected only once. The CDR3: CAISVSPLVGGKGADTQYF. The CDR3 DNA reads as TGTGCCATCAGTGTTTCTCCCTTGGTTGGGGGGAAAGGGGCAGATACGCAGTATTTT. This chain uses TRBV10-3 with TRBJ2-3, with a tentative D call TRBD2 (6 bases). The CDR3 covers 19 residues. Germline V CDR1 and CDR2: ENHRY, SYGVKD. The V and J ends lost 4 bases and 4 bases respectively, with 27 bases between them.

The chain uses TRBV6-1 and TRBJ2-5; 7 positions agree with TRBD2. Germline V CDR1 and CDR2: MNHNS, SASEGT. V lost 7 bases to trimming and J lost 2 bases; unmatched junction nucleotides: 10. This CDR3 is built from 15 residues. CDR3 DNA: TGTGCCAGCACCCGCGGGCGGGAGAGACAAGAGACCCAGTACTTC. It specifies CASTRGRERQETQYF.

V and J are TRBV18 and TRBJ2-5; 7 nucleotides align to TRBD1. Germline V CDR1 and CDR2: KGHSH, LQKENI. The CDR3 sequence is 15 residues long. The V segment lost 3 bases and the J segment 4 bases; nucleotides outside the gene matches: 8. CDR3 residues: CASSPLDRVGETQYF. The DNA of the CDR3 is TGTGCCAGCTCACCCCTAGACAGGGTAGGAGAGACCCAGTACTTC.

The rearrangement links TRBV7-9 to TRBJ2-3, with TRBD2 as a possible D gene (5 bases). The CDR3 is 15 residues long. Trimming removed 1 base from V and 2 bases from J, with 10 bases in between. Germline V gene lookup returns CDR1 SEHNR and CDR2 FQNEAQ (reference sequence). CDR3 nucleotides: TGTGCCAGCAGCTTAGGGGCGGACTCCACAGATACGCAGTATTTT. It translates to CASSLGADSTDTQYF.

J is TRBJ2-7 and V is TRBV7-2; possibly TRBD2 for D (5 bases). Germline V gene sequence: CDR1 SGHTA, CDR2 FQGNSA. The V gene lost 5 bases and the J gene lost 7 bases, with 21 bases spanning the gap. The CDR3 is made up of 15 amino acids. This CDR3 reads CASSAGRAELGEQYF. As DNA, the CDR3 is TGTGCCAGCAGCGCGGGTAGGGCGGAGCTGGGGGAGCAGTACTTC.

The V call is TRBV30, the J call TRBJ1-2, with D perhaps TRBD1 (6 bases). The germline V and J ends were trimmed by 5 bases and 6 bases, with 25 bases remaining between them. Germline V lookup: CDR1 GTSNPN, CDR2 SVGIG (reference sequence). The CDR3 runs 16 residues. The CDR3 DNA follows: TGTGCCTGGTACCCGGGACACCTGTCTTGTATGGATGGCTACACCTTC. Protein sequence: CAWYPGHLSCMDGYTF.

Only one count was recorded for this clone. The chain carries TRBV7-9 and TRBJ1-5, with D possibly being TRBD1 (6 bases). The V end lost 1 base, the J end lost 6 bases, and 10 bases lay between the germline ends. The germline V gene encodes CDR1 SEHNR and CDR2 FQNEAQ (reference sequence). The CDR3 extends over 14 amino acids. The CDR3 here is CASSLDRAVQPQHF. CDR3 sequence (DNA): TGTGCCAGCAGCTTAGACAGGGCGGTTCAGCCCCAGCATTTT.

The chain couples TRBV7-2 to TRBJ1-6, with D possibly TRBD1 on 6 matching bases. The CDR3 totals 15 residues. CDR1 and CDR2 from the germline V gene are SGHTA and FQGNSA. The V end lost 1 base, the J end lost 5 bases, and 9 bases lay between the germline ends. The CDR3 DNA reads TGTGCCAGCAGCTTAGGGACAGTCAATAATTCACCCCTCCACTTT. It translates to CASSLGTVNNSPLHF.

The rearrangement uses TRBV7-3 and TRBJ2-7; 8 bases are shared with TRBD2. The J segment lost 0 bases and the V segment lost 2 bases, leaving 0 bases of the junction unmatched. The CDR3 length is 14 residues. Germline CDR1 and CDR2: SGHTA and FQGTGA. For the CDR3, the DNA is TGTGCCAGCAGCTTAGCGGGAGGCTCCTACGAGCAGTACTTC. It encodes CASSLAGGSYEQYF.

The J gene is TRBJ2-1, the V gene TRBV5-1; 14 bases are shared with TRBD2. Trimming took 4 bases from V and 7 from J; bases not matched to a gene: 19. CDR1 is SGHRS, CDR2 YFSETQ, per germline. The CDR3 has 20 amino acids. The CDR3 sequence: CASSPQPNLGTSGSRNEQFF. The CDR3 coding sequence is TGCGCCAGCAGCCCACAACCTAACCTCGGGACTAGCGGGAGTCGGAATGAGCAGTTCTTC.

V usage is TRBV30 and J usage is TRBJ1-2; weak D call: TRBD1 (5 bases). CDR3 size: 13 residues. CDR1 GTSNPN and CDR2 SVGIG come from the germline V gene (reference sequence). V gave up 4 bases and J gave up 4 bases, with 13 bases separating them. The CDR3 region is CAWTFGDFYGYTF. The CDR3 region has the DNA TGTGCCTGGACCTTTGGGGACTTCTATGGCTACACCTTC.

The chain employs TRBV7-2 and TRBJ2-5, with 8 bases matching TRBD2. Germline V gene lookup returns CDR1 SGHTA and CDR2 FQGNSA. The CDR3 loop spans 14 amino acids. The trim removed 5 bases at V and 4 bases at J, leaving 6 bases unmatched. The CDR3 spells CASSPQAGGETQYF. CDR3 nucleotide sequence: TGTGCCAGCAGCCCCCAGGCGGGGGGAGAGACCCAGTACTTC.

This chain uses TRBV4-3 with TRBJ1-3; D is unresolved. The CDR3 contains 17 residues. V lost 0 bases and J lost 3, with 15 bases in between. The germline V gene encodes CDR1 LGHNA and CDR2 YSLEER. The chain's CDR3 is CASSQERAAYFGNTIYF. The CDR3 nucleotides are TGCGCCAGCAGCCAAGAGAGGGCCGCGTATTTTGGAAACACCATATATTTT.

This clone was observed a few times. V usage is TRBV5-4 and J usage is TRBJ1-6; D is unresolved. CDR1 is SGHNT, CDR2 YYREEE, per germline (reference sequence). The CDR3 runs to 14 residues. V was shortened by 4 bases and J by 0 bases, with 5 bases between the two germline ends. CDR3 in DNA: TGTGCCAGCAGCCCCGGCTCCTATAATTCACCCCTCCACTTT. The encoded protein is CASSPGSYNSPLHF.

This clone appeared once. As DNA, the CDR3 is TGTGCCAGCAGTTACCAGGAGGGGCTGGGGCCCCAGCATTTT. Protein: CASSYQEGLGPQHF. The rearrangement links TRBV6-5 to TRBJ1-5; D may be TRBD1 (5 bases). V lost 2 bases and J 9 bases, leaving 14 bases between the germline ends. The CDR3 has 14 residues. The germline V gene has CDR1 MNHEY and CDR2 SVGAGI.

This chain uses TRBV29-1 with TRBJ2-3; 10 bases are shared with TRBD1. The germline gives CDR1 SQVTM, CDR2 ANQGSEA. The trim removed 5 bases at V and 4 bases at J, leaving 6 bases unmatched. The CDR3 sequence is 14 residues long. The CDR3 here is CSVRVGQGSDTQYF. The CDR3, as DNA: TGCAGCGTTCGTGTGGGACAGGGGTCAGATACGCAGTATTTT.

In this sample, this clone turned up once. This chain joins TRBV6-6 and TRBJ1-5; D gene uncertain. CDR1 MNHNY and CDR2 SVGAGI come from the germline V gene (reference sequence). Trimming took off 7 bases at V and 1 base at J, with 8 bases between the two ends. The CDR3 sequence is 13 residues long. The CDR3 nucleotides are TGTGCCAGCATGGCGGGGAGCAATCAGCCCCAGCATTTT. Protein product: CASMAGSNQPQHF.

V is TRBV16 and J is TRBJ1-2; D not certain. The CDR3 covers 14 residues. Germline CDR1 KGHSY, CDR2 FQNENV. V dropped 0 bases and J dropped 8 bases, with 13 bases sitting between them. The DNA for the CDR3 is TGTGCCAGCAGCCAATCGGCCAGGCGAACGGGCTACACCTTC. Translation gives CASSQSARRTGYTF.